This TCR beta chain was captured in a study of a mutant IDH1 vaccine in newly diagnosed glioma. Whole-study context: Vaccine administration was initiated 4-6 weeks following radiotherapy alone, or with temozolomide cycles. Findings and caveats of the study: Pseudoprogression seemed unlinked to shifts in top peripheral T cell clonotypes.

About this clone itself: What it recognizes is unknown.

The repertoire was sequenced with immunoSEQ multiplex PCR; TCRdb's copy has only in-frame clones and lacks some. The repertoire holds more than 60,000 clones, about 74% seen once, with around 4.5% in the top ten. Time point specified: week 35, safety follow-up. Topical imiquimod was applied with each vaccine dose, which held 300 ug of mutant IDH1 20-mer peptide. This CDR3 comprises 14 residues. The germline gives CDR1 MGHRA, CDR2 YSYEKL. With 4 bases removed from V and 7 bases from J, the gap between germline ends came to 16 bases. The chain links TRBV4-1 to TRBJ1-2, with D possibly being TRBD1 (6 bases). This receptor was identified in a man in his fifties with glioma. The sequenced sample was PBMCs, obtained from a glioma patient whose treatment included an IDH1 peptide vaccine. CDR3 sequence: CASSPVSGAGGYTF. CDR3 in DNA: TGCGCCAGCAGCCCCGTTTCGGGGGCGGGTGGCTACACCTTC.